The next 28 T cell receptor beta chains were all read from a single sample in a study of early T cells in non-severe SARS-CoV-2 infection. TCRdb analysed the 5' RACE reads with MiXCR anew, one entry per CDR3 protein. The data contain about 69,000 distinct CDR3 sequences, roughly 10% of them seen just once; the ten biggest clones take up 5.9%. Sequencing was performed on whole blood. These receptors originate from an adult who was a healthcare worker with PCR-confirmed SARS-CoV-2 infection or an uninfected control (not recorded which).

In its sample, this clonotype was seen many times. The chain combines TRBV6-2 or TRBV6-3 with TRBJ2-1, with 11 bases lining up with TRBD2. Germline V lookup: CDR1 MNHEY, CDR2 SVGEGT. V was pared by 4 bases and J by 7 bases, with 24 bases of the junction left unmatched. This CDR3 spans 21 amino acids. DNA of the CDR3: TGTGCCAGCAGTTTCCTGGTCCTTAGCGGGAGGGCCGGGGTTATGCTAAATGAGCAGTTCTTC. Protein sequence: CASSFLVLSGRAGVMLNEQFF.

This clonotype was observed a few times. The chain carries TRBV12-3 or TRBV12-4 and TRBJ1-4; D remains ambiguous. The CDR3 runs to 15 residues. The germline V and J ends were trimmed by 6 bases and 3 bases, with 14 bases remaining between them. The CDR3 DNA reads TGTGCCAGCAGCACCCCCGGTGCAGCTAATGAAAAACTGTTTTTT. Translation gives CASSTPGAANEKLFF.

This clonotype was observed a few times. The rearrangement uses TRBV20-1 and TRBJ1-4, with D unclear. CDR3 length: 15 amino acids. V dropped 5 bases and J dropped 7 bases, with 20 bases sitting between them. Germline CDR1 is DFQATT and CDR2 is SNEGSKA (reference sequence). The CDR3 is CSALRAGLRREKLFF. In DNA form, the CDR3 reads TGCAGTGCTCTCCGGGCGGGATTGAGGCGTGAAAAACTGTTTTTT.

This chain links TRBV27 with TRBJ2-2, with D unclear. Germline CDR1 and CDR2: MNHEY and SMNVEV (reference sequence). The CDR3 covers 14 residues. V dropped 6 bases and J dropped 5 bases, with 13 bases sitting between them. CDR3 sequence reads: CASRRQSLTGELFF. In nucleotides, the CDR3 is TGTGCCAGCAGACGGCAGAGCTTGACCGGGGAGCTGTTTTTT.

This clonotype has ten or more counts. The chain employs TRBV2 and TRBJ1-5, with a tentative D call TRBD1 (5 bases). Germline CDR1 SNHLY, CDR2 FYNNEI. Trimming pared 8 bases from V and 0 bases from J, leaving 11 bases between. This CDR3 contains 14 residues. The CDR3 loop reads CASGHLNSNQPQHF. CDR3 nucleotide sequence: TGTGCCAGCGGACACCTTAATAGCAATCAGCCCCAGCATTTT.

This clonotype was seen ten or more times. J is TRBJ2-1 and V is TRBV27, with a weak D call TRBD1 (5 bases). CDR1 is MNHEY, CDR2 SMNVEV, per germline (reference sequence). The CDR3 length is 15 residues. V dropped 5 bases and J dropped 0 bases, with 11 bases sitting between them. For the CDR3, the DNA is TGTGCCAGCAGTCCTAGACAGATCTCCTACAATGAGCAGTTCTTC. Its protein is CASSPRQISYNEQFF.

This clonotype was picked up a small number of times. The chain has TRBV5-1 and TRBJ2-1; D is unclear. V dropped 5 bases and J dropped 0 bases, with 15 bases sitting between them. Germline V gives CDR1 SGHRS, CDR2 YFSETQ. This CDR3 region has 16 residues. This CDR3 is CASSTNSDSSYNEQFF. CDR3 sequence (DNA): TGCGCCAGCAGTACAAACAGTGATAGCTCCTACAATGAGCAGTTCTTC.

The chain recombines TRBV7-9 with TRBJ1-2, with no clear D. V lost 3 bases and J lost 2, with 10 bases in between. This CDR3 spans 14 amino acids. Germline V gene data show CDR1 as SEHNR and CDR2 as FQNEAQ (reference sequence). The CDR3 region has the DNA TGTGCCAGCAGCTTCGGTGAAATGAACTATGGCTACACCTTC. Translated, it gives CASSFGEMNYGYTF.

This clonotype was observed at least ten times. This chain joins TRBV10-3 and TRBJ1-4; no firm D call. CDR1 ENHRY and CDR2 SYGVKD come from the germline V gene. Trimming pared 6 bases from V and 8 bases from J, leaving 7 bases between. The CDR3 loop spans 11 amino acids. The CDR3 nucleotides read TGTGCCATCAGGGGCGAGGAAAAACTGTTTTTT. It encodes CAIRGEEKLFF.

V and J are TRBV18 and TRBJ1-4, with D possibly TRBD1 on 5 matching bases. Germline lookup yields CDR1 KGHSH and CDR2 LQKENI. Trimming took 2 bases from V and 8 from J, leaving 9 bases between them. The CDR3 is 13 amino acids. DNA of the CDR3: TGTGCCAGCTCACCAGGGGCTGACGAAAAACTGTTTTTT. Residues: CASSPGADEKLFF.

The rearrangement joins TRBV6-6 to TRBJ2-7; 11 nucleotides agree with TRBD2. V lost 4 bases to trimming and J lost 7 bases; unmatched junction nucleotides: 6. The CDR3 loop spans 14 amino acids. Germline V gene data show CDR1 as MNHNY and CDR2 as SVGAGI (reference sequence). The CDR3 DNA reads TGTGCCAGCAGTTGGGCTAGCGGGAGGTATGAGCAGTACTTC. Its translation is CASSWASGRYEQYF.

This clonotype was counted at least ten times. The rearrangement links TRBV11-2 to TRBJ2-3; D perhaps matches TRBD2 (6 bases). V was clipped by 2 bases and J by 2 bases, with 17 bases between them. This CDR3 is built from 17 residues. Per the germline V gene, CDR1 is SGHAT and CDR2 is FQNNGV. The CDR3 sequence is CASSLPTGVPNTDTQYF. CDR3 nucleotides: TGTGCCAGCAGCTTACCGACGGGAGTCCCAAACACAGATACGCAGTATTTT.

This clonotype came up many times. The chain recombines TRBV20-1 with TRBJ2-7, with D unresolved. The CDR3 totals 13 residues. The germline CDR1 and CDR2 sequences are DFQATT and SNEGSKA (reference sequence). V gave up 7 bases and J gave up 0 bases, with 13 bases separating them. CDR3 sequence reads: CSVTPQGSYEQYF. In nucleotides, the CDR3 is TGCAGTGTGACCCCCCAAGGCTCCTACGAGCAGTACTTC.

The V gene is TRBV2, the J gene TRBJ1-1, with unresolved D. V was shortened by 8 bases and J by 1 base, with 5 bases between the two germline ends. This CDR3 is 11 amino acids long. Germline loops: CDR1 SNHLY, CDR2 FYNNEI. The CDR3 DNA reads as TGTGCCAGCTACGCGAACACTGAAGCTTTCTTT. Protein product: CASYANTEAFF.

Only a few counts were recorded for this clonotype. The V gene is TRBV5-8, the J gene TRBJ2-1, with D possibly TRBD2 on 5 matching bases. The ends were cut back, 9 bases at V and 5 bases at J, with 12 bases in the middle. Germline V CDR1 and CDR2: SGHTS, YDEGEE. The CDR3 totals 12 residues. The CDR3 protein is CATRTGNNEQFF. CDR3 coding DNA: TGTGCCACCCGTACGGGGAACAATGAGCAGTTCTTC.

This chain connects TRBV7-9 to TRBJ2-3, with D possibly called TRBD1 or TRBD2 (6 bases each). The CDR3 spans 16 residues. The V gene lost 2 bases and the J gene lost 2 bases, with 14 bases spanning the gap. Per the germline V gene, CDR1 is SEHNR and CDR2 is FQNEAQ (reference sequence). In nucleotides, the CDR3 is TGTGCCAGCAGCTTACGAGGGGGACTCCTCACAGATACGCAGTATTTT. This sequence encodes CASSLRGGLLTDTQYF.

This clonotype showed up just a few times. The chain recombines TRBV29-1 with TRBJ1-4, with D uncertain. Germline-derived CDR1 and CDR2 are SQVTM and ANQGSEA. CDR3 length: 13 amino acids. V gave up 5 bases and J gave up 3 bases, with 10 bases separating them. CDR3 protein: CSVLPEPNEKLFF. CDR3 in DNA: TGCAGCGTTCTCCCGGAGCCTAATGAAAAACTGTTTTTT.

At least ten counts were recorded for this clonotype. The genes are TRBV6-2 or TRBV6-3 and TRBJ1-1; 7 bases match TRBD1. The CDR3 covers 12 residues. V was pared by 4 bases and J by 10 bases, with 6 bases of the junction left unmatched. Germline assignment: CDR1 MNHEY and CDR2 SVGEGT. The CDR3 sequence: CASSSGNRGAFF. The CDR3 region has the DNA TGTGCCAGCAGTTCGGGCAACAGGGGAGCTTTCTTT.

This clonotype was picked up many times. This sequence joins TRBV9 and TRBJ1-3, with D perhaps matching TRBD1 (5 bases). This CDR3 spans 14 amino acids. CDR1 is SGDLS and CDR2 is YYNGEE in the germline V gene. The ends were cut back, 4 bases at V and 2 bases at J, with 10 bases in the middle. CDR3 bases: TGTGCCAGCAGCCCACAGGTGGCTGGAAACACCATATATTTT. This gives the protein CASSPQVAGNTIYF.

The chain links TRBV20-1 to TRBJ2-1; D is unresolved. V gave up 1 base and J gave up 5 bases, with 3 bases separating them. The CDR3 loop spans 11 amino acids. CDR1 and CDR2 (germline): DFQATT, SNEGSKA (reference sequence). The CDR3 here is CSARGDNEQFF. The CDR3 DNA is TGCAGTGCTAGAGGGGACAATGAGCAGTTCTTC.

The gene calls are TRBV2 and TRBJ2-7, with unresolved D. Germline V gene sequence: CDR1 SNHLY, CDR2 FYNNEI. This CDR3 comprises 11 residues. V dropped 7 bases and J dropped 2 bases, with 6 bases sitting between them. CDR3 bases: TGTGCCAGCAAGGAGACCTACGAGCAGTACTTC. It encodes CASKETYEQYF.

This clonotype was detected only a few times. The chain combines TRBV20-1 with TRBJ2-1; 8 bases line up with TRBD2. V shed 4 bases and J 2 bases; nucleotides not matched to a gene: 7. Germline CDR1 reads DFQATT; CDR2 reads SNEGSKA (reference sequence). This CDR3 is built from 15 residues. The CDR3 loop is CSATLGLVTYNEQFF. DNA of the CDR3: TGCAGTGCTACCTTGGGACTAGTCACCTACAATGAGCAGTTCTTC.

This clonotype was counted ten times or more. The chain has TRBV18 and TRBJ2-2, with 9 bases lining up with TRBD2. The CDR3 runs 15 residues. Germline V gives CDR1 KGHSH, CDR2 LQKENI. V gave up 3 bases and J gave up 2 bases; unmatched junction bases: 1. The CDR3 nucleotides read TGTGCCAGCTCACCGACTAGCGGCAACACCGGGGAGCTGTTTTTT. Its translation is CASSPTSGNTGELFF.

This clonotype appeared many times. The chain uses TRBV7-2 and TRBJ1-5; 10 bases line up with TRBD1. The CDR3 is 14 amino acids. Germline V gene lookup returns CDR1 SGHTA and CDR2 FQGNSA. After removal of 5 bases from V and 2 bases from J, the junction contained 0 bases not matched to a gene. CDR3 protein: CASSGTGGNQPQHF. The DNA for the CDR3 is TGTGCCAGCAGCGGGACAGGGGGCAATCAGCCCCAGCATTTT.

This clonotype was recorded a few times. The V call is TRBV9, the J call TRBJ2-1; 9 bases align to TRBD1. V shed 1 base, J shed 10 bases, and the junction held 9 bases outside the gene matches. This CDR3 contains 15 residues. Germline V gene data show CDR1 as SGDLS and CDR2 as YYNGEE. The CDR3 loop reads CASSVFPGQGREQFF. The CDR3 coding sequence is TGTGCCAGCAGCGTATTCCCTGGACAGGGGCGGGAGCAGTTCTTC.

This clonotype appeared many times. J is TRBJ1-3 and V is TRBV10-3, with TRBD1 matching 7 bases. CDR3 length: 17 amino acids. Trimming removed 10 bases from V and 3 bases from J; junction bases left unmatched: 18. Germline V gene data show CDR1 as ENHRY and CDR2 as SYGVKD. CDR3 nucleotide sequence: TGTGCCACCAAGGTTGGCACAGGGGAAATCGATGGAAACACCATATATTTT. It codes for CATKVGTGEIDGNTIYF.

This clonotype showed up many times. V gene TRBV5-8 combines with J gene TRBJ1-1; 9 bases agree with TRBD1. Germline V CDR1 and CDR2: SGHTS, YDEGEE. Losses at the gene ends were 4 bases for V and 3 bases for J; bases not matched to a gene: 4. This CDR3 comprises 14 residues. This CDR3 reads CASSGDRVYTEAFF. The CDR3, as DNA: TGTGCCAGCAGCGGGGACAGGGTTTACACTGAAGCTTTCTTT.

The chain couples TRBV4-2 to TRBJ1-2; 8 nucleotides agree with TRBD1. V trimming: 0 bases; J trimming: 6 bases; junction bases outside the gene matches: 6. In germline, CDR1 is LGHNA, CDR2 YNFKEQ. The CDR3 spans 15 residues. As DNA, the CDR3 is TGTGCCAGCAGCCAAGATCGGACAGGGAAGAATGGCTACACCTTC. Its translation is CASSQDRTGKNGYTF.